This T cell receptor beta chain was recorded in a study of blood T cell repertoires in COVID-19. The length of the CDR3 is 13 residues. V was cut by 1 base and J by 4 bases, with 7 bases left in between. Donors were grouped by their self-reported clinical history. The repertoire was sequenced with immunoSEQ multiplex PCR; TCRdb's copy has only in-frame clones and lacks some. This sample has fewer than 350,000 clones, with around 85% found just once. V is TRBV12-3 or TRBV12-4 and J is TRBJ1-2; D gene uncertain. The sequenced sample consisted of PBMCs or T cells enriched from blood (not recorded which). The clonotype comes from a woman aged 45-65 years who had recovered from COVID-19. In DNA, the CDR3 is TGTGCCAGCAGTTTAGGAGCGGCCTATGGCTACACCTTC. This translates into CASSLGAAYGYTF.